Below, one T cell receptor beta chain is given with its context. This CDR3 spans 18 amino acids. Germline assignment: CDR1 SGDLS and CDR2 YYNGEE. Trimming cost V 0 bases and J 9 bases; bases outside gene matches: 17. The data were obtained in a study of blood T cell repertoires in COVID-19. The assay was immunoSEQ multiplex PCR, and TCRdb's table has in-frame clones only and misses some. The table lists about 480,000 clones, 85% to 90% of them singletons. The receptor was derived from a man in his late teens or twenties with COVID-19, enrolled during active disease. Sequenced sample: peripheral blood. This chain joins TRBV9 and TRBJ2-1; the match to TRBD2 covers 8 bases. The CDR3 bases are TGTGCCAGCAGCGTAGCTACGGGCGGACTAGCAGAGATTAGTGAGCAGTTCTTC. Translating gives CASSVATGGLAEISEQFF.